The 4 T cell receptor beta chains below all came from one sample that was sequenced in a study of brain T cells in children with intractable seizures listed by TCRdb under 2021. The sample's time point label, decoded: resected brain tissue, or blood drawn just prior to surgery. Preparation of the library involved the immunoSEQ multiplex PCR assay. Entries here come from immuneACCESS through TCRdb and include only in-frame sequences with V and J called. Some clones fail to appear in such tables; in the studies checked, an unresolved V gene covers under half of the shortfall, and the cause of the remainder is unknown. This sample holds just under 65,000 clones; around 95% were observed only once. Approximately 0.37% of the sample lies in the top ten. This specimen consisted of peripheral blood, obtained at surgery. These receptors were taken from a boy under three years old with focal cortical dysplasia and intractable seizures.

V gene TRBV3-1 (or the pseudogene TRBV3-2) combines with J gene TRBJ1-1, with TRBD1 as a possible D gene (5 bases). The germline V and J ends were trimmed by 5 bases and 0 bases, with 16 bases remaining between them. The germline gives CDR1 LGHDT, CDR2 YNNKEL (reference sequence). The CDR3 has 16 amino acids. CDR3 bases: TGTGCCAGCAGCAGCTATCGGGACTACTTGAACACTGAAGCTTTCTTT. This codes for CASSSYRDYLNTEAFF.

The chain employs TRBV7-2 and TRBJ2-1, with D possibly being TRBD2 (7 bases). Trimming removed 1 base at V and 6 bases at J, with 13 bases between. The CDR3 runs 15 residues. Germline CDR1 reads SGHTA; CDR2 reads FQGNSA. CDR3 residues: CASSLDSGGANEQFF. For the CDR3, the DNA is TGTGCCAGCAGCTTAGATAGTGGGGGGGCCAATGAGCAGTTCTTC.

The table lists this clone with a count of one. The V call is TRBV4-1, the J call TRBJ2-2; no definite D call. Looked up from germline, CDR1 is MGHRA and CDR2 is YSYEKL. The CDR3 length is 16 residues. V lost 2 bases to trimming and J lost 0 bases, with 10 bases between them. CDR3 protein: CASSQLRYPNTGELFF. The CDR3 region has the DNA TGCGCCAGCAGCCAACTTCGGTACCCGAACACCGGGGAGCTGTTTTTT.

The rearrangement uses TRBV16 and TRBJ2-7; tentative D call: TRBD2 (6 bases). The germline V gene encodes CDR1 KGHSY and CDR2 FQNENV. Trimming left V 5 bases short and J 1 base short, with 12 bases between. The CDR3 runs 14 residues. DNA for the CDR3: TGTGCCAGCAGCGACATGGCGGGATCCTACGAGCAGTACTTC. It is translated as CASSDMAGSYEQYF.